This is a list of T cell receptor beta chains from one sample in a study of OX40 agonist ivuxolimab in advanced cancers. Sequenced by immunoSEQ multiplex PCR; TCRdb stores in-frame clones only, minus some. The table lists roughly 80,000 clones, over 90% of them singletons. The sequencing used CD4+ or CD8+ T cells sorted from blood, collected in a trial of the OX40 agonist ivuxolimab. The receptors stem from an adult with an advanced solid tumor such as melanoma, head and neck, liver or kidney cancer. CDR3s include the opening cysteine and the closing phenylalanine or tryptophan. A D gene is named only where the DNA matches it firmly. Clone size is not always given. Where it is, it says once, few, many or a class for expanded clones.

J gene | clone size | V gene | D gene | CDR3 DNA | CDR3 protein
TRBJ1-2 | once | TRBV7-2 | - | TGTGCCAGCACCTCGGCGTCGGTTGCAAATATGGGATATGGCTACACCTTC | CASTSASVANMGYGYTF
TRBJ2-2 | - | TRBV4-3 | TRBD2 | TGCGCCAGCAGCCAGCCTGCGGGAGGTAGCACCGGGGAGCTGTTTTTT | CASSQPAGGSTGELFF
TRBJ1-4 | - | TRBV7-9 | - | TGTGCCAGCAGCTGGTTGGGACCGACAACTAATGAAAAACTGTTTTTT | CASSWLGPTTNEKLFF
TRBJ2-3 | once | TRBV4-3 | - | TGCGCCAGCAGCCCATCGGTGGAAGATACGCAGTATTTT | CASSPSVEDTQYF
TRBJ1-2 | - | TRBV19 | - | TGTGCCAGTATAGGGCTGGGACTTCTGGATGGCTACACCTTC | CASIGLGLLDGYTF
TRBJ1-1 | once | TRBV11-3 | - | TGTGCCAGCAGCTTTTTAAGGGGCACAGGGACACGCCGGGTTGAAGCTTTCTTT | CASSFLRGTGTRRVEAFF
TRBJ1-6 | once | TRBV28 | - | TGTGCCAGCGGGCAGCTTAATAATTCACCCCTCCACTTT | CASGQLNNSPLHF
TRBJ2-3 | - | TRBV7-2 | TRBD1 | TGTGCCAGCAGCTTAGAGCGGACAGGGACCACAGATACGCAGTATTTT | CASSLERTGTTDTQYF
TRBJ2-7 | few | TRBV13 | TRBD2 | TGTGCCAGCAGCGACCGGGACTACTACGAGCAGTACTTC | CASSDRDYYEQYF
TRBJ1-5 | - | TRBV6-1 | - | TGTGCCAGCAGTGACCCCGGCAGGGCTCAGCCCCAGCATTTT | CASSDPGRAQPQHF
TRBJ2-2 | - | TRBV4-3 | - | TGCGCCAGCAGCCAGGGACCCCTCACCGGGGAGCTGTTTTTT | CASSQGPLTGELFF
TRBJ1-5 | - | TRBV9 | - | TGTGCCAGCAGCGTAGGTGCGAGCAATCAGCCCCAGCATTTT | CASSVGASNQPQHF
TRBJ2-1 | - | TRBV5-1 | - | TGCGCCAGCAGTGGAATTTCAGGTCGCGATGAGCAGTTCTTC | CASSGISGRDEQFF
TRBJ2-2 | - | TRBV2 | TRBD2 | TGTGCCAGCCACCTAGCGGACCACACCGGGGAGCTGTTTTTT | CASHLADHTGELFF
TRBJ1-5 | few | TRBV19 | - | TGTGCCAGTATGGGGGGGCAGGGTGGCAATCAGCCCCAGCATTTT | CASMGGQGGNQPQHF
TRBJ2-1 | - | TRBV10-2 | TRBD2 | TGCGCCAGCCTAAGACTAGCGGGAAATGAGCAGTTCTTC | CASLRLAGNEQFF
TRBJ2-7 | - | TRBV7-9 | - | TGTGCCAGCAACGATTTTCGGACCCACGAGCAGTACTTC | CASNDFRTHEQYF
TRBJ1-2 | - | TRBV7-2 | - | TGTGCCAGCAGCTTCAAGAGCCCCGGAGGCTACACCTTC | CASSFKSPGGYTF
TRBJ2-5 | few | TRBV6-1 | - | TGTGCCAGCAGTGAAGAGACCCAGTACTTC | CASSEETQYF
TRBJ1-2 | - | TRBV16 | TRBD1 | TGTGCCAGCAGCCAATTGCCGGGACAGATCTACACCTTC | CASSQLPGQIYTF
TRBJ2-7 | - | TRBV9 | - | TGTGCCAGCAGCGTAGCCCTCGGCTCCTACGAGCAGTACTTC | CASSVALGSYEQYF
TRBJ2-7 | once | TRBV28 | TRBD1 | TGTGCCAGCAGTCAGACAGGGATCGAGCAGTACTTC | CASSQTGIEQYF
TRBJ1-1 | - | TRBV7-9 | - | TGTGCCAGCAGCTTAGGACAGGCCACTGAAGCTTTCTTT | CASSLGQATEAFF
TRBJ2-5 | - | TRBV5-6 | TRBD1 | TGTGCCAGCAGCGACTATTGGACAGGGAAAGAGACCCAGTACTTC | CASSDYWTGKETQYF
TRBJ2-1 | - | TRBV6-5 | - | TGTGCCAGCAGTGCTGTCCCGTGGAATGAGCAGTTCTTC | CASSAVPWNEQFF
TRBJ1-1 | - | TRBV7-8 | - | TGTGCCAGCAGCGGGGACTCGGCGGCTTTCTTT | CASSGDSAAFF
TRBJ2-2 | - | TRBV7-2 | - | TGTGCCAGCAGCTTCATGGGGCTCACGAACACCGGGGAGCTGTTTTTT | CASSFMGLTNTGELFF
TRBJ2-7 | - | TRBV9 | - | TGTGCCAGCAGCACCGGATCGAGTAGCTCCTACGAGCAGTACTTC | CASSTGSSSSYEQYF
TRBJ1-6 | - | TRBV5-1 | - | TGCGCCAGCAGCTTGGACAGTAATTCACCCCTCCACTTT | CASSLDSNSPLHF
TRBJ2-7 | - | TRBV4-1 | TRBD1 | TGCGCCAGCAGCCAAGATTACAGGGGGGAAAACGAGCAGTACTTC | CASSQDYRGENEQYF
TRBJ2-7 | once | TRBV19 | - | TGTGCCAGTAGTTTCCCTTCGGCAGGCGAGCAGTACTTC | CASSFPSAGEQYF
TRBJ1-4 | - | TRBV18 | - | TGTGCCAGCTCACCACCGAGCCAGGGGTATGAAAAACTGTTTTTT | CASSPPSQGYEKLFF
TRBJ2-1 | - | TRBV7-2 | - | TGTGCCAGCAGCCCCCGCTATAGCTCCTACAATGAGCAGTTCTTC | CASSPRYSSYNEQFF
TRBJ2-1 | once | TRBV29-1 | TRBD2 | TGCAGCGCCAGAGTAGGGACTAGCGCAAATGAGCAGTTCTTC | CSARVGTSANEQFF
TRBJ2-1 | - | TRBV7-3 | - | TGTGCCAGCAGTTATACCAGGGGAAACTACAATGAGCAGTTCTTC | CASSYTRGNYNEQFF
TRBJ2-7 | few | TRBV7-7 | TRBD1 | TGTGCTAGCAGCCTTGGACAGGCGGAATTGGGCGAGCAGTACTTC | CASSLGQAELGEQYF
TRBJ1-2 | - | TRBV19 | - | TGTGCCAGTAGTATGGCACGACGGAGTGGCTACACCTTC | CASSMARRSGYTF
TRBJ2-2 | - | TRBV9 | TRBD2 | TGTGCCAGCAGTGGGACTAGCGGTCGACAGAACACCGGGGAGCTGTTTTTT | CASSGTSGRQNTGELFF
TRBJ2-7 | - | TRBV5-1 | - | TGCGCCAGCAGCCTACCTGACAGTACCTACGAGCAGTACTTC | CASSLPDSTYEQYF
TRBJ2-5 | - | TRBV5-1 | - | TGCGCCAGCAGCTTGGGACAGCAAGAGACCCAGTACTTC | CASSLGQQETQYF
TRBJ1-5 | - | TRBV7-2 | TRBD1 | TGTGCCAGCAGCATCAGGGGGAATCAGCCCCAGCATTTT | CASSIRGNQPQHF
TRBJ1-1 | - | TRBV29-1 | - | TGCAGCGTTGAAGATTCGGGGGGTGGGAACACTGAAGCTTTCTTT | CSVEDSGGGNTEAFF
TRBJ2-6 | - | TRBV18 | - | TGTGCCAGCTCACCAGGTGGCGGATTTGCTGGGGCCAACGTCCTGACTTTC | CASSPGGGFAGANVLTF
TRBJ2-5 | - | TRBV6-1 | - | TGTGCCAGCAGTGAAGGGGCAGTTGAGACCCAGTACTTC | CASSEGAVETQYF
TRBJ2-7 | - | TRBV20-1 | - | TGCAGTGCTACCCAACTATACGAGCAGTACTTC | CSATQLYEQYF
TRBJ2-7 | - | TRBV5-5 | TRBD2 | TGTGCCAGCAGGTCGACTAGCGGGAGCAACGAGCAGTACTTC | CASRSTSGSNEQYF
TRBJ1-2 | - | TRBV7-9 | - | TGTGCCAGCACAACCCAGGGAGATGGCTACACCTTC | CASTTQGDGYTF
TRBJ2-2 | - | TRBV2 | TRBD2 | TGTGCCAGCAGTGAAACCGGGACTAGCGGGAGGACCGGGGAGCTGTTTTTT | CASSETGTSGRTGELFF
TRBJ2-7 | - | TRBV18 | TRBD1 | TGTGCCAGCTCAGGGACAGCAGCCTACGAGCAGTACTTC | CASSGTAAYEQYF
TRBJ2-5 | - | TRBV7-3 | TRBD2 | TGTGCCAGCAGCTTAAGAGGCCGGCTAGCGGGACGCCAAGAGACCCAGTACTTC | CASSLRGRLAGRQETQYF
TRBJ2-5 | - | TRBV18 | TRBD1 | TGTGCCAGCTCGGGGGACAGACAAGAGACCCAGTACTTC | CASSGDRQETQYF
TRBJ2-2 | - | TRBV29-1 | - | TGCAGCGTTGGTTACAGCCTGAACACCGGGGAGCTGTTTTTT | CSVGYSLNTGELFF
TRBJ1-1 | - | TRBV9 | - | TGTGCCAGCAGCCCCCGAGGGGGGGCGAACACTGAAGCTTTCTTT | CASSPRGGANTEAFF
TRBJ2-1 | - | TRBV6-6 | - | TGTGCCAGCAAAGAGGAAAACAATGAGCAGTTCTTC | CASKEENNEQFF
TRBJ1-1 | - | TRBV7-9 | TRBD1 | TGTGCCAGCAGCTTAGGGACAGGCGGTGGCACTGAAGCTTTCTTT | CASSLGTGGGTEAFF
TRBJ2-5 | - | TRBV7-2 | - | TGTGCCAGCAGCTTAGGGGGGCTATTGGCTTCTCAAGAGACCCAGTACTTC | CASSLGGLLASQETQYF
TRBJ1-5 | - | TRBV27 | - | TGTGCCAGCAGTTTATCCGGCGGGTGGGGCAGCAATCAGCCCCAGCATTTT | CASSLSGGWGSNQPQHF
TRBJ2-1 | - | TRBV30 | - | TGTGCCTGGAGTGGGGCCCCGCAGCGCTCCTACAATGAGCAGTTCTTC | CAWSGAPQRSYNEQFF